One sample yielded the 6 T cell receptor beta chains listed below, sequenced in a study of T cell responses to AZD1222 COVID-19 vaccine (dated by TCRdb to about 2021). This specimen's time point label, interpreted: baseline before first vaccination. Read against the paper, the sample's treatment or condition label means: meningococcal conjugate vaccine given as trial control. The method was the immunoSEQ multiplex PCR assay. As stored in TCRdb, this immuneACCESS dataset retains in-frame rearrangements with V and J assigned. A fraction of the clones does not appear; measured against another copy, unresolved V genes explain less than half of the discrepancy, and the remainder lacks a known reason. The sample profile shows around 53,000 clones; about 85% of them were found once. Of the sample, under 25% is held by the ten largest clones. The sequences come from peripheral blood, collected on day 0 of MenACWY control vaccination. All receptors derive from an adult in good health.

The CDR3 loop is CASSSRQDSTEAFF. Here the CDR3 DNA reads TGTGCCAGCAGCTCACGACAGGACTCCACTGAAGCTTTCTTT. The rearrangement uses TRBV7-9 and TRBJ1-1; weak D call: TRBD1 (6 bases). Trimming took 4 bases from V and 4 from J, leaving 13 bases between them. Germline CDR1 is SEHNR and CDR2 is FQNEAQ (reference sequence). The length of the CDR3 is 14 residues.

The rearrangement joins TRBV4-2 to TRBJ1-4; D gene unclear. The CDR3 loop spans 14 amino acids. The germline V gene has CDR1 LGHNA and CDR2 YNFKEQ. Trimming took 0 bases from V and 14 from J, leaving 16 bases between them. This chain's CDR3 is CASSQDTDGRMLFF. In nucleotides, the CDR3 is TGTGCCAGCAGCCAAGATACAGATGGGCGGATGCTGTTTTTT.

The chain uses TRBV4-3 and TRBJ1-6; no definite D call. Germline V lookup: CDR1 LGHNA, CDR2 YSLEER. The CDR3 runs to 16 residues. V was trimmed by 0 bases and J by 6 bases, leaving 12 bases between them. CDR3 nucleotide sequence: TGCGCCAGCAGCCAAGATCGGCGGCCGATTAATTCACCCCTCCACTTT. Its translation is CASSQDRRPINSPLHF.

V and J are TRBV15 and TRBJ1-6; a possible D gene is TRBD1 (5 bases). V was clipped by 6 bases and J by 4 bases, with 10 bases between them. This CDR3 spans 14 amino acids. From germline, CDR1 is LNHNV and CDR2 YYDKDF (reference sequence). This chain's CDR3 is CATRSGNYNSPLHF. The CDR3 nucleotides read TGTGCCACCAGGTCAGGGAATTATAATTCACCCCTCCACTTT.

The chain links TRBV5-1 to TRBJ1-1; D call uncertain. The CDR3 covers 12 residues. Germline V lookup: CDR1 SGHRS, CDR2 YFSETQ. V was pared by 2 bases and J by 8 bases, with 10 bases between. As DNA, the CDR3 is TGCGCCAGCAGCTTAGAAGGGATCGAAGCTTTCTTT. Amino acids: CASSLEGIEAFF.

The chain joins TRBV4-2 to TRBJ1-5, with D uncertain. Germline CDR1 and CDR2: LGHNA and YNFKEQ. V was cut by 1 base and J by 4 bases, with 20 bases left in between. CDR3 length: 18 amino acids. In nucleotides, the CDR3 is TGTGCCAGCAGCCAAGTATCCCGGACGAGCCTTTCTAATCAGCCCCAGCATTTT. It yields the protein CASSQVSRTSLSNQPQHF.